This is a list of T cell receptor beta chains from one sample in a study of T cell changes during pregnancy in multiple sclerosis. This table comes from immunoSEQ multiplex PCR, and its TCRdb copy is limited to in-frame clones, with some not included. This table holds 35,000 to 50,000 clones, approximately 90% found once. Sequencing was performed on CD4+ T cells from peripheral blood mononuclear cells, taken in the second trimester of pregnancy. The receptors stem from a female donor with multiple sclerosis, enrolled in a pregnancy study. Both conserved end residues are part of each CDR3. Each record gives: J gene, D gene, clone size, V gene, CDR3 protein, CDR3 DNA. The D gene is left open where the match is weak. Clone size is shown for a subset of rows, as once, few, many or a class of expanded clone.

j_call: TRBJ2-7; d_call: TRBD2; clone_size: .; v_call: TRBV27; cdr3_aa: CASSLGTSGSYEQYF; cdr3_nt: TGTGCCAGCAGTCTCGGGACTAGCGGGAGCTACGAGCAGTACTTC
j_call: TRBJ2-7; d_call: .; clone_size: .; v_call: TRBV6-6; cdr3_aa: CASSKGTSGPRQYF; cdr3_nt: TGTGCCAGCAGCAAGGGTACGAGCGGGCCGCGGCAGTACTTC
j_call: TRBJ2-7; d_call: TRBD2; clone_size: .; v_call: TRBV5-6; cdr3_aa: CASSLSLGSGNVYEQYF; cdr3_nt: TGTGCCAGCAGCTTGAGCCTGGGTAGCGGGAACGTCTACGAGCAGTACTTC
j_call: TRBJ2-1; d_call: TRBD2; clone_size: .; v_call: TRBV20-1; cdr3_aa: CSAAGVSEQFF; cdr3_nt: TGCAGTGCTGCGGGAGTTAGTGAGCAGTTCTTC
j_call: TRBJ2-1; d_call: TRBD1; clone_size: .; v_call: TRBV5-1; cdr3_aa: CASSLRQGWLNEQFF; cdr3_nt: TGCGCCAGCAGCTTACGACAGGGGTGGCTCAATGAGCAGTTCTTC
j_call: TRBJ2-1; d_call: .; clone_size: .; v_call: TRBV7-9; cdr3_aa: CASSSGRSSYNEQFF; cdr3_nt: TGTGCCAGCAGCTCAGGCCGCAGCTCCTACAATGAGCAGTTCTTC
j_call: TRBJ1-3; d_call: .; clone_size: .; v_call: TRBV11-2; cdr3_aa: CASSSGSSGNTIYF; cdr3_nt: TGTGCCAGCAGCTCCGGGAGCTCTGGAAACACCATATATTTT
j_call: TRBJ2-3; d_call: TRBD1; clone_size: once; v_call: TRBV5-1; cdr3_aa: CASSRTGSDTQYF; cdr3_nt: TGCGCCAGCAGCCGGACAGGGTCAGATACGCAGTATTTT
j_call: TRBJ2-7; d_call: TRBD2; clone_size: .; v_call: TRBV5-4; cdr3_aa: CASSRELAGAYEQYF; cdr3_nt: TGTGCCAGCAGCAGGGAACTAGCGGGAGCTTACGAGCAGTACTTC
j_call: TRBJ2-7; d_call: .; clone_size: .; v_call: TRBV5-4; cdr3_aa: CASRQHPGGMAGTYEQYF; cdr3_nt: TGTGCCAGCAGGCAACATCCGGGTGGGATGGCGGGAACCTACGAGCAGTACTTC
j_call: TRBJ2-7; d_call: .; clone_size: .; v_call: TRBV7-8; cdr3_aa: CASSPKRVSYEQYF; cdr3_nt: TGTGCCAGCAGCCCAAAGCGGGTTAGCTACGAGCAGTACTTC
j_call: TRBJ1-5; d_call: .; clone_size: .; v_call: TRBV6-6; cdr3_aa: CASTSGGGYSNQPQHF; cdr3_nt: TGTGCCAGCACCTCAGGAGGAGGGTATAGCAATCAGCCCCAGCATTTT
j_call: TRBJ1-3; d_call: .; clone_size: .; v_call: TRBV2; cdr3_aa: CASSEAAGQRAIYF; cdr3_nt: TGTGCCAGCAGTGAAGCGGCAGGCCAGAGGGCCATATATTTT
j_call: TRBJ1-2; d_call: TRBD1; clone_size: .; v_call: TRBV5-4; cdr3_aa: CASRTGGSYGYTF; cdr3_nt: TGTGCCAGCAGGACAGGGGGCTCCTATGGCTACACCTTC
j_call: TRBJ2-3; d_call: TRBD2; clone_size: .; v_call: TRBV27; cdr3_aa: CASSFMTSGSSTDTQYF; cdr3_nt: TGTGCCAGCAGTTTTATGACTAGCGGGTCGAGCACAGATACGCAGTATTTT
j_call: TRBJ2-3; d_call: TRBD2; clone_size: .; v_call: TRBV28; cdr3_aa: CASGGVTSGRASQYF; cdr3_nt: TGTGCCAGTGGAGGGGTGACTAGCGGGAGGGCCTCGCAGTATTTT
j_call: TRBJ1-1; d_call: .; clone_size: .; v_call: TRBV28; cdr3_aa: CASSLVGTEAFF; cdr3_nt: TGTGCCAGCAGTTTAGTCGGGACAGAAGCTTTCTTT
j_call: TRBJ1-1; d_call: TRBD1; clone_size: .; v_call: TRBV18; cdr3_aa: CASQTGMNTEAFF; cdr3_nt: TGTGCCAGCCAGACAGGGATGAACACTGAAGCTTTCTTT
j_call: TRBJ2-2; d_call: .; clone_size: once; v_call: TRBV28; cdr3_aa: CASSIGGLGLDF; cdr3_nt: TGTGCCAGCAGTATAGGGGGTTTAGGGCTGGATTTT
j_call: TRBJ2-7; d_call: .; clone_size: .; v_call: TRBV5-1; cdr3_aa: CASSWELGFGEQYF; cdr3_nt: TGCGCCAGCAGCTGGGAGCTAGGTTTCGGCGAGCAGTACTTC
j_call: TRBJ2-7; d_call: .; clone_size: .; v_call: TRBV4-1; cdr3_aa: CASSQEGTTGEQYF; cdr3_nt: TGCGCCAGCAGCCAAGAAGGAACAACAGGCGAGCAGTACTTC
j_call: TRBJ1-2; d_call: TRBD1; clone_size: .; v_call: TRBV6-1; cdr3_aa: CASSEIQGPPVF; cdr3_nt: TGTGCCAGCAGTGAAATACAGGGGCCGCCCGTCTTC
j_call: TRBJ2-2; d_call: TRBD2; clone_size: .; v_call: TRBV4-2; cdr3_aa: CASSHQREGIFANTGELFF; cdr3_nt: TGTGCCAGCAGCCACCAGCGGGAGGGAATCTTCGCGAACACCGGGGAGCTGTTTTTT
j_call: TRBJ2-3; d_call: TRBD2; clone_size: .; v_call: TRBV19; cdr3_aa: CASRGLAGATDTQYF; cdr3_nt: TGTGCCAGTAGGGGACTAGCGGGGGCCACAGATACGCAGTATTTT
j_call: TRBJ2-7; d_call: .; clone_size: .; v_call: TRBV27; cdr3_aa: CASSFQVRSYEQYF; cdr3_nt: TGTGCCAGCAGTTTCCAGGTACGCTCCTACGAGCAGTACTTC
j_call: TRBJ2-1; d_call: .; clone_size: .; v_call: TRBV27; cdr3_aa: CASSWGGDSYNEQFF; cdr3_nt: TGTGCCAGCAGTTGGGGCGGAGACTCCTACAATGAGCAGTTCTTC
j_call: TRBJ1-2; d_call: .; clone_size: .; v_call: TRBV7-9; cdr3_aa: CASSFERSGYTF; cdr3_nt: TGTGCCAGCAGCTTTGAGAGATCTGGCTACACCTTC
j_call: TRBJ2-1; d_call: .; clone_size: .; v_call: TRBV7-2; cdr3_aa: CASSQVSSYNEQFF; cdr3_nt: TGTGCCAGCAGCCAGGTCAGCTCCTACAATGAGCAGTTCTTC
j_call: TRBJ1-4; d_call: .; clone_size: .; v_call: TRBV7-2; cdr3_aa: CASSPSGDAKKLFF; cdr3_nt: TGTGCCAGCAGCCCCAGCGGCGACGCTAAAAAACTGTTTTTT
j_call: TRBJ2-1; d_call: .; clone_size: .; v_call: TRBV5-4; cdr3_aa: CASSLDGSTYNEQFF; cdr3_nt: TGTGCCAGCAGCTTGGACGGGAGCACCTACAATGAGCAGTTCTTC